A single sample is the source of the 18 T cell receptor beta chains below, sequenced in a study of blood T cell repertoires in COVID-19. Sequencing used immunoSEQ multiplex PCR; TCRdb keeps in-frame clones, though not all of them. Of around 150,000 clones listed, approximately 80% are singletons. Sequenced material: peripheral blood. Source of these receptors: a man in his sixties who had recovered from COVID-19.

The rearrangement uses TRBV28 and TRBJ2-5; 9 positions match TRBD2. There are 15 residues in the CDR3. Germline loops: CDR1 MDHEN, CDR2 SYDVKM. Trimming removed 4 bases from V and 2 bases from J; junction bases left unmatched: 5. Here the CDR3 DNA reads TGTGCCAGCAGTTCCCCTAGCGGGGAGCAAGAGACCCAGTACTTC. Its translation: CASSSPSGEQETQYF. Looking up the rest from reference TRBV28 and TRBJ2-5 gives the full variable domain: DVKVTQSSRYLVKRTGEKVFLECVQDMDHENMFWYRQDPGLGLRLIYFSYDVKMKEKGDIPEGYSVSREKKERFSLILESASTNQTSMYLCASSSPSGEQETQYFGPGTRLLVL.

The chain links TRBV7-3 to TRBJ2-1; maybe TRBD2 (5 bases). The V end was cut by 5 bases, the J end by 8 bases, with 7 bases between. Germline V gene sequence: CDR1 SGHTA, CDR2 FQGTGA. This CDR3 has 11 amino acids. Here the CDR3 DNA reads TGTGCCAGCAGCCTCGGGGATGAGCAGTTCTTC. Protein product: CASSLGDEQFF.

The rearrangement uses TRBV18 and TRBJ2-5; 7 positions match TRBD1. After removal of 6 bases from V and 6 bases from J, the junction contained 13 bases not matched to a gene. Germline V gene sequence: CDR1 KGHSH, CDR2 LQKENI. The CDR3 spans 15 residues. CDR3: CASSPSWTGVQTQYF. The CDR3 DNA is TGTGCCAGCTCCCCTAGTTGGACAGGTGTGCAGACCCAGTACTTC. Full variable domain (outside the CDR3, taken from reference TRBV18 and TRBJ2-5): NAGVMQNPRHLVRRRGQEARLRCSPMKGHSHVYWYRQLPEEGLKFMVYLQKENIIDESGMPKERFSAEFPKEGPSILRIQQVVRGDSAAYFCASSPSWTGVQTQYFGPGTRLLVL.

This chain uses TRBV3-1 (or the pseudogene TRBV3-2) with TRBJ2-6; 12 bases are a match to TRBD1. CDR1 is LGHDT and CDR2 is YNNKEL in the germline V gene (reference sequence). With V trimmed by 3 bases and J by 2 bases, 11 bases remained unmatched. The CDR3 is made up of 20 amino acids. The CDR3 reads CASSQSPGTGGETGANVLTF. For the CDR3, the DNA is TGTGCCAGCAGCCAGTCCCCCGGGACAGGGGGCGAGACTGGGGCCAACGTCCTGACTTTC.

The chain carries TRBV7-3 and TRBJ2-7, with D perhaps matching TRBD1 (5 bases). V was pared by 5 bases and J by 6 bases, with 14 bases between. The CDR3 runs to 13 residues. The V gene's germline CDR1 is SGHTA and CDR2 FQGTGA. CDR3: CASSPGQAGEQYF. DNA of the CDR3: TGTGCCAGCAGCCCCGGACAAGCAGGCGAGCAGTACTTC.

The chain uses TRBV6-5 and TRBJ2-5; TRBD1 matches 10 bases. The length of the CDR3 is 15 residues. Germline CDR1 reads MNHEY; CDR2 reads SVGAGI. With 6 bases clipped from V and 4 bases from J, the junction kept 8 bases outside the gene matches. The CDR3 DNA reads TGTGCCAGCAGCCCCTCTGGACAGGGGGTAGAGACCCAGTACTTC. This gives the protein CASSPSGQGVETQYF.

V gene TRBV18 combines with J gene TRBJ1-1; 9 bases agree with TRBD1. Germline lookup yields CDR1 KGHSH and CDR2 LQKENI. With 4 bases clipped from V and 0 bases from J, the junction kept 3 bases outside the gene matches. The CDR3 has 15 amino acids. CDR3 loop: CASSLHRGLNTEAFF. The CDR3 bases are TGTGCCAGCTCACTACACAGGGGGCTGAACACTGAAGCTTTCTTT.

The chain uses TRBV19 and TRBJ2-5; TRBD2 aligns across 9 bases. CDR1 and CDR2 (germline): LNHDA, SQIVND (reference sequence). The CDR3 spans 16 residues. The V segment lost 3 bases and the J segment 2 bases; nucleotides outside the gene matches: 7. The CDR3, as DNA: TGTGCCAGTAGTATTAGAACTAGCGGGTCTCAAGAGACCCAGTACTTC. This sequence encodes CASSIRTSGSQETQYF. The full variable domain, in which reference TRBV19 and TRBJ2-5 provide the parts outside the CDR3, is DGGITQSPKYLFRKEGQNVTLSCEQNLNHDAMYWYRQDPGQGLRLIYYSQIVNDFQKGDIAEGYSVSREKKESFPLTVTSAQKNPTAFYLCASSIRTSGSQETQYFGPGTRLLVL.

The V gene is TRBV19, the J gene TRBJ2-5, with TRBD2 matching 8 bases. Germline V gene lookup returns CDR1 LNHDA and CDR2 SQIVND (reference sequence). The V gene end was trimmed by 4 bases and the J gene end by 5 bases; junction bases not matched to a gene: 6. The CDR3 is 14 residues long. This CDR3 reads CASSTIAGRETQYF. The CDR3 nucleotides are TGTGCCAGTAGTACCATAGCGGGACGGGAGACCCAGTACTTC.

The rearrangement joins TRBV2 to TRBJ1-4; no firm D call. V gave up 6 bases and J gave up 7 bases, with 9 bases separating them. CDR1 and CDR2 (germline): SNHLY, FYNNEI. The CDR3 runs to 12 residues. The CDR3 is CASSDSVEKLFF. The CDR3 DNA reads TGTGCCAGCAGCGATTCGGTTGAAAAACTGTTTTTT.

The V and J genes are TRBV18 and TRBJ2-3; 14 bases are shared with TRBD2. Germline values: CDR1 KGHSH, CDR2 LQKENI. This CDR3 contains 15 residues. V was clipped by 6 bases and J by 1 base; unmatched bases: 0. The chain's CDR3 is CASSGLAGGTDTQYF. As DNA, the CDR3 is TGTGCCAGCTCGGGACTAGCGGGGGGCACAGATACGCAGTATTTT.

V and J are TRBV14 and TRBJ2-2; 12 positions match TRBD1. The length of the CDR3 is 17 residues. From germline, CDR1 is SGHDN and CDR2 FVKESK. V lost 0 bases to trimming and J lost 4 bases; unmatched junction nucleotides: 3. The CDR3 DNA sequence: TGTGCCAGCAGCCAAGAATGGGGACAGGGGGCCACCGGGGAGCTGTTTTTT. Protein sequence: CASSQEWGQGATGELFF.

V is TRBV27 and J is TRBJ2-7, with TRBD1 identical over 10 bases. V was pared by 0 bases and J by 4 bases, with 9 bases of the junction left unmatched. The CDR3 extends over 17 amino acids. CDR1 is MNHEY, CDR2 SMNVEV, per germline (reference sequence). CDR3 coding DNA: TGTGCCAGCAGTTTATCAATCAGTAGGACAGGGGGATACGAGCAGTACTTC. This codes for CASSLSISRTGGYEQYF.

The chain uses TRBV6-1 and TRBJ2-1; 8 bases agree with TRBD2. Germline CDR1 MNHNS, CDR2 SASEGT. Unmatched junction bases numbered 18, after V lost 2 bases and J lost 6 bases. The CDR3 totals 19 residues. CDR3 in amino acids: CASSERSSSGSQGRNEQFF. The CDR3 DNA reads TGTGCCAGCAGTGAAAGGTCGTCTAGCGGGTCACAGGGACGCAATGAGCAGTTCTTC.

A few counts support this clone. The chain joins TRBV3-1 (or the pseudogene TRBV3-2) to TRBJ2-5; TRBD2 matches 11 bases. With V trimmed by 4 bases and J by 2 bases, 9 bases remained unmatched. CDR1 and CDR2 from the germline V gene are LGHDT and YNNKEL (reference sequence). There are 17 residues in the CDR3. The CDR3 sequence is CASSLLGGLADQETQYF. CDR3 nucleotide sequence: TGTGCCAGCAGCCTCCTAGGGGGACTAGCGGATCAAGAGACCCAGTACTTC.

This chain joins TRBV20-1 and TRBJ1-2; the D is unclear. CDR1 is DFQATT, CDR2 SNEGSKA, per germline (reference sequence). The CDR3 runs 13 residues. V was cut by 6 bases and J by 1 base, with 12 bases left in between. The CDR3 sequence: CSASPTINYGYTF. The CDR3 region has the DNA TGCAGTGCCAGTCCGACAATTAACTATGGCTACACCTTC.

The J gene is TRBJ2-3, the V gene TRBV30; TRBD1 matches at 8 bases. V was pared by 0 bases and J by 3 bases, with 2 bases of the junction left unmatched. The CDR3 is 14 residues long. Germline V gene lookup returns CDR1 GTSNPN and CDR2 SVGIG (reference sequence). CDR3 coding DNA: TGTGCCTGGAGTGTACAGGGGGTTACAGATACGCAGTATTTT. It specifies CAWSVQGVTDTQYF.

This clone has just one count. The rearrangement joins TRBV15 to TRBJ1-2; D not resolved. Germline values: CDR1 LNHNV, CDR2 YYDKDF (reference sequence). The CDR3 runs 15 residues. V shed 1 base and J shed 8 bases, with 17 bases lying between them. The CDR3 DNA sequence: TGTGCCACCAGCAGAGGAGAATTGGGTCGGGAGGGCTACACCTTC. The encoded protein is CATSRGELGREGYTF.